This record concerns one TCR beta chain sequence. Its antigen is currently unknown. A second about 6 to 12 cycle PCR used barcoded and J-beta primers. TCRdb fed the 5' RACE reads into MiXCR, producing one record per CDR3 protein. The data show 1.4 million to 1.5 million distinct CDR3 sequences, with 42% seen just once and 7.9% held by the top ten. Approximately 9.7 milliliters was the volume of peripheral blood drawn from each donor. PBMCs, at least 7 million per sample, were isolated. This sample stems from a study of blood T cells in healthy people across ages. Findings and limits, study-wide: Per million T cells, TCR beta diversity dropped about linearly as age rose. Among long-lived donors, naive CD4+ cells were more numerous and diversity higher than in aged donors.

This CDR3 comprises 15 residues. Per the germline V gene, CDR1 is LGHDT and CDR2 is YNNKEL (reference sequence). The chain carries TRBV3-1 and TRBJ2-4; 10 nucleotides agree with TRBD1. With the DNA end fitting TRBJ2-7 better, the J assignment may be wrong. This TCR was sampled from a woman younger than 35 in good health. Sequencing input: blood. CDR3 amino acids: CASTLGQGIFYEQYF. The CDR3 DNA reads as TGTGCCAGCACCCTGGGACAGGGGATTTTCTACGAGCAGTACTTC.